The 9 T cell receptor beta chains reported below all come from one sample, sequenced in a study of T cell repertoires in cytomegalovirus infection. TCRdb reprocessed the reads via MiXCR and lists one record per CDR3 protein. The table shows some 560,000 distinct CDR3 sequences, with approximately 40% occurring only once. These receptors are not linked to any known antigen. Sequenced here: cultured PBMCs, sampled from culture after CMV antigen stimulation. The receptors come from a human donor in good health (CMV status not recorded). Some clones in this sample may be carry-over from other donors' samples.

The V call is TRBV27, the J call TRBJ1-6; D remains ambiguous. Trimming left V 6 bases short and J 1 base short, with 13 bases between. The CDR3 totals 16 residues. Per the germline V gene, CDR1 is MNHEY and CDR2 is SMNVEV (reference sequence). The CDR3 DNA sequence: TGTGCCAGCAGGCTTTTCGGGGTTTCCTATAATTCACCCCTCCACTTT. Its protein product is CASRLFGVSYNSPLHF.

V gene TRBV7-2 combines with J gene TRBJ2-1; 7 nucleotides match TRBD2. The CDR3 runs 12 residues. Trimming at V came to 3 bases and at J to 9 bases, leaving 2 bases not matched to a gene. Per the germline V gene, CDR1 is SGHTA and CDR2 is FQGNSA. The CDR3 is CASSLTGGEQFF. CDR3 in DNA: TGTGCCAGCAGCTTGACGGGGGGTGAGCAGTTCTTC.

This sequence joins TRBV7-2 and TRBJ2-1, with D unresolved. V dropped 3 bases and J dropped 9 bases, with 9 bases sitting between them. The CDR3 loop spans 12 amino acids. Germline values: CDR1 SGHTA, CDR2 FQGNSA. CDR3 sequence (DNA): TGTGCCAGCAGCTTTAAGGGTATTGAGCAGTTCTTC. Amino acids: CASSFKGIEQFF.

This clonotype was counted between two and nine times. The gene calls are TRBV7-2 and TRBJ2-2; 9 bases are shared with TRBD1. Per germline, CDR1 SGHTA and CDR2 FQGNSA. This CDR3 spans 17 amino acids. V was pared by 6 bases and J by 2 bases, with 10 bases of the junction left unmatched. In DNA, the CDR3 is TGTGCCAGCAGTCCAGGCCGGGACAGGGCAAACACCGGGGAGCTGTTTTTT. Encoded protein: CASSPGRDRANTGELFF.

V gene TRBV4-1 combines with J gene TRBJ2-2; 10 positions agree with TRBD1. Germline trimming cut 1 base from V and 5 bases from J; bases unmatched to any gene: 7. Germline CDR1 is MGHRA and CDR2 is YSYEKL. The CDR3 is 17 residues long. CDR3 loop: CASSQVPDRGRTGELFF. CDR3 bases: TGCGCCAGCAGCCAAGTCCCCGACAGGGGGCGGACCGGGGAGCTGTTTTTT.

The CDR3 nucleotides read TGTGCCAGCAGCTCGGGGGACCCCGGGAATGAGCAGTTCTTC. As protein: CASSSGDPGNEQFF. This chain connects TRBV6-2 or TRBV6-3 to TRBJ2-1, with D possibly matching TRBD2 (6 bases). The CDR3 is 14 amino acids. Per the germline V gene, CDR1 is MNHEY and CDR2 is SVGEGT. The germline V and J ends were trimmed by 6 bases and 7 bases, with 16 bases remaining between them.

The chain joins TRBV7-6 to TRBJ2-7; D gene ambiguous. CDR1 is SGHVS, CDR2 FNYEAQ, per germline. V lost 3 bases, J lost 2 bases, and 8 bases lay in between. This CDR3 is 13 amino acids long. This CDR3 is CASSFRITYEQYF. As DNA, the CDR3 is TGTGCCAGCAGCTTTAGAATCACCTACGAGCAGTACTTC. Drawing the rest from reference TRBV7-6 and TRBJ2-7, the complete variable domain is GAGVSQSPRYKVTKRGQDVALRCDPISGHVSLYWYRQALGQGPEFLTYFNYEAQQDKSGLPNDRFSAERPEGSISTLTIQRTEQRDSAMYRCASSFRITYEQYFGPGTRLTVT.

The chain joins TRBV7-8 to TRBJ2-5; D remains unclear. The CDR3 covers 14 residues. Germline lookup yields CDR1 SGHVS and CDR2 FQNEAQ. Trimming removed 2 bases from V and 2 bases from J, with 9 bases in between. CDR3 sequence reads: CASSLRRAQETQYF. Written as DNA, the CDR3 is TGTGCCAGCAGCTTACGAAGGGCTCAAGAGACCCAGTACTTC.

This clonotype was picked up many times. The chain employs TRBV7-2 and TRBJ2-7; 10 positions match TRBD2. V shed 3 bases and J 2 bases; nucleotides not matched to a gene: 4. The CDR3 has 15 amino acids. The germline gives CDR1 SGHTA, CDR2 FQGNSA. Written as DNA, the CDR3 is TGTGCCAGCAGCTTCGGACTAGCGGCGACCTACGAGCAGTACTTC. It encodes CASSFGLAATYEQYF.